The rows below give T cell receptor beta chains drawn from one sample of a study of cytomegalovirus exposure and HLA in healthy donors. Sequencing was performed with immunoSEQ multiplex PCR; in TCRdb, only in-frame clones are kept and a portion is missing. The sample lists about 170,000 clones; 80% to 90% were seen once. The specimen sequenced was PBMCs. These receptors all come from a male donor in good health and CMV-seronegative. CDR3s include the opening cysteine and the closing phenylalanine or tryptophan.

v_call: TRBV28; cdr3_aa: CASSFNGNPSSGEQYF
v_call: TRBV5-6; cdr3_aa: CASSFGRQGPGNTIYF
v_call: TRBV15; cdr3_aa: CATSRDYGEQAYEQYF
v_call: TRBV29-1; cdr3_aa: CSAGTGIETQYF
v_call: TRBV7-2; cdr3_aa: CASSPTSNNEQFF
v_call: TRBV2; cdr3_aa: CASSLFPDRFSNQPQHF
v_call: TRBV6-5; cdr3_aa: CATLRGSEQYF
v_call: TRBV7-2; cdr3_aa: CASSLTGGNEQYF
v_call: TRBV10-3; cdr3_aa: CAISGRDRVYNEQFF
v_call: TRBV5-1; cdr3_aa: CASRSPGSYEQYF
v_call: TRBV7-9; cdr3_aa: CASSSISSGRAVGKNIQYF
v_call: TRBV6-4; cdr3_aa: CASSVGTSGTNEQFF
v_call: TRBV5-1; cdr3_aa: CASSFRQSYEQYF
v_call: TRBV6-4; cdr3_aa: CASSDSSTGGSSYEQYF
v_call: TRBV19; cdr3_aa: CASTIAGGQWGQFF
v_call: TRBV28; cdr3_aa: CASSLSRDYHHTDTQYF
v_call: TRBV21-1; cdr3_aa: CASPPEFTEAFF
v_call: TRBV7-3; cdr3_aa: CASSLGGDYEQYF
v_call: TRBV4-3; cdr3_aa: CASSQGGGWERTDTQYF
v_call: TRBV15; cdr3_aa: CATSRGPSGRAKTYEQYF
v_call: TRBV4-2; cdr3_aa: CASSQDRDRRNQPQHF
v_call: TRBV20-1; cdr3_aa: CSARVSETQYF
v_call: TRBV18; cdr3_aa: CASSPGLAGETQYF
v_call: TRBV7-6; cdr3_aa: CASSLDRSNQPQHF
v_call: TRBV19; cdr3_aa: CASRKPLLHF
v_call: TRBV5-1; cdr3_aa: CASSLKKRHSGNTIYF
v_call: TRBV7-9; cdr3_aa: CASSLVLTSGSHNEQFF
v_call: TRBV7-2; cdr3_aa: CASSLVGGTGTYEQYF
v_call: TRBV19; cdr3_aa: CASSIGVLTDTQYF
v_call: TRBV19; cdr3_aa: CASSRDRENYYTF
v_call: TRBV7-2; cdr3_aa: CASSLEAGVYEQYF
v_call: TRBV27; cdr3_aa: CASSPTGLGGVNTEAFF
v_call: TRBV9; cdr3_aa: CASSVGSLGGSGYTF
v_call: TRBV19; cdr3_aa: CASSGLAVSTDTQYF
v_call: TRBV27; cdr3_aa: CASSLQESYEQYF
v_call: TRBV19; cdr3_aa: CASSIPTGTDTGELFF
v_call: TRBV28; cdr3_aa: CASSFRYNSYEQYF
v_call: TRBV7-2; cdr3_aa: CASSLEGGVRGYEQYF
v_call: TRBV9; cdr3_aa: CASSTGPRDTQYF
v_call: TRBV19; cdr3_aa: CASSSGQGYNQPQHF
v_call: TRBV27; cdr3_aa: CASSLSFIQPQHF
v_call: TRBV13; cdr3_aa: CASSPGTDGDIQYF
v_call: TRBV6-7; cdr3_aa: CASSYRYEQFF
v_call: TRBV6-5; cdr3_aa: CASSFQSGSNNSPLHF
v_call: TRBV5-1; cdr3_aa: CASSPSPGGYTF
v_call: TRBV7-9; cdr3_aa: CASSLGKGGARGYTF